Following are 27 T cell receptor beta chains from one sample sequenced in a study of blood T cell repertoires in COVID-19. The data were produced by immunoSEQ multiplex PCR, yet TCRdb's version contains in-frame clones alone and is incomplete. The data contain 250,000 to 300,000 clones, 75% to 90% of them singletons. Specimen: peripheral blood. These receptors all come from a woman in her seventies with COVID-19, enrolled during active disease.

For the CDR3, the DNA is TGTGCCAGCAGCCCGACAGGGTTTGAGCCCCAGCATTTT. Amino acids: CASSPTGFEPQHF. V usage is TRBV2 and J usage is TRBJ1-5; 7 bases match TRBD1. The J segment lost 8 bases and the V segment lost 6 bases, leaving 7 bases of the junction unmatched. CDR1 SNHLY and CDR2 FYNNEI come from the germline V gene. The CDR3 has 13 residues.

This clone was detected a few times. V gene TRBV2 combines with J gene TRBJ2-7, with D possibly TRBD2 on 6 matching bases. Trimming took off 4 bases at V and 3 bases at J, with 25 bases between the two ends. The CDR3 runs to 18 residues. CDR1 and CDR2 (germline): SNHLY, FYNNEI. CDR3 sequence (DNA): TGTGCCAGCAGTGCTGCCCCGAGCCGGTTAGCGGCCTACTACGAGCAGTACTTC. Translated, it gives CASSAAPSRLAAYYEQYF.

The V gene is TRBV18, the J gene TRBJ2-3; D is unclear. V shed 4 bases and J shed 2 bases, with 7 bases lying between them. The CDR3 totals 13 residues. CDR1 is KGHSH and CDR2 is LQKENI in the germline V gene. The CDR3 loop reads CASSRSYTDTQYF. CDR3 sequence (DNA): TGTGCCAGCTCACGGAGTTACACAGATACGCAGTATTTT. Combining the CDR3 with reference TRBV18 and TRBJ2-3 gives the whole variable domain NAGVMQNPRHLVRRRGQEARLRCSPMKGHSHVYWYRQLPEEGLKFMVYLQKENIIDESGMPKERFSAEFPKEGPSILRIQQVVRGDSAAYFCASSRSYTDTQYFGPGTRLTVL.

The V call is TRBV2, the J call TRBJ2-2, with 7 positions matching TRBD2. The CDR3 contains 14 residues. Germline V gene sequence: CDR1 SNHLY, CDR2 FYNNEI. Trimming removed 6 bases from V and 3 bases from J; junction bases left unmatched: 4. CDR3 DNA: TGTGCCAGCAGGCGGGAGTATCACACCGGGGAGCTGTTTTTT. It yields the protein CASRREYHTGELFF. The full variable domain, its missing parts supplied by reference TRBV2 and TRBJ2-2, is EPEVTQTPSHQVTQMGQEVILRCVPISNHLYFYWYRQILGQKVEFLVSFYNNEISEKSEIFDDQFSVERPDGSNFTLKIRSTKLEDSAMYFCASRREYHTGELFFGEGSRLTVL.

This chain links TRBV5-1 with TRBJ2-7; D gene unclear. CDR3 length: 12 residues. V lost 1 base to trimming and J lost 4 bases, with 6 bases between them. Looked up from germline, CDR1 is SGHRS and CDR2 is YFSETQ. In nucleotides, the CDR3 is TGCGCCAGCAGCTTGTCCCATTACGAGCAGTACTTC. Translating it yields CASSLSHYEQYF.

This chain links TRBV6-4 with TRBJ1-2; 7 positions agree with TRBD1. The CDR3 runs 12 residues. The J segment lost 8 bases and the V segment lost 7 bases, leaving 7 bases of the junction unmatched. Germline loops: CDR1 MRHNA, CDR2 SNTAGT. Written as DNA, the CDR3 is TGTGCCAGCAACAGGGGTCAAGAAGGCTACACCTTC. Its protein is CASNRGQEGYTF.

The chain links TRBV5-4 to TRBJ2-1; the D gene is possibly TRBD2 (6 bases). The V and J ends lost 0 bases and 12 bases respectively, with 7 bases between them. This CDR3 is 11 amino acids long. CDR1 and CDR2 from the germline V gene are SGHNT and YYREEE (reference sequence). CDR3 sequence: CASSLGGGQFF. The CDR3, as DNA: TGTGCCAGCAGCTTGGGGGGAGGGCAGTTCTTC.

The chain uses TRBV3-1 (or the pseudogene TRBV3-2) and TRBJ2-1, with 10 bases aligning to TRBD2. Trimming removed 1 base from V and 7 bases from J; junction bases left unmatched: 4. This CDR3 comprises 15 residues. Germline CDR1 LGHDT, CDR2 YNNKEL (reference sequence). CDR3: CASSQASGSGNEQFF. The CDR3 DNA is TGTGCCAGCAGCCAAGCTAGCGGGAGTGGTAATGAGCAGTTCTTC.

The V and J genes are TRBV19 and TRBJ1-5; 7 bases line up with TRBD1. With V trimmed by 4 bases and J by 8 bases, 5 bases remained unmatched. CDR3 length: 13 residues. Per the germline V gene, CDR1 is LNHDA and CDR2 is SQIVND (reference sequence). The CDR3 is CASSRQGYEPQHF. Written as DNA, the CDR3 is TGTGCCAGTAGTAGACAGGGATATGAGCCCCAGCATTTT. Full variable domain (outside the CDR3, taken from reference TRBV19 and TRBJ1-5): DGGITQSPKYLFRKEGQNVTLSCEQNLNHDAMYWYRQDPGQGLRLIYYSQIVNDFQKGDIAEGYSVSREKKESFPLTVTSAQKNPTAFYLCASSRQGYEPQHFGDGTRLSIL.

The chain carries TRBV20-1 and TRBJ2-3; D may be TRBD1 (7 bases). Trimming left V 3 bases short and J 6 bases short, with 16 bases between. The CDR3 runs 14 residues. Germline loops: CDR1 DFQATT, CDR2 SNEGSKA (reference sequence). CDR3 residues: CSASSRRGDDTQYF. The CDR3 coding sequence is TGCAGTGCTAGTTCCCGCAGGGGGGACGATACGCAGTATTTT.

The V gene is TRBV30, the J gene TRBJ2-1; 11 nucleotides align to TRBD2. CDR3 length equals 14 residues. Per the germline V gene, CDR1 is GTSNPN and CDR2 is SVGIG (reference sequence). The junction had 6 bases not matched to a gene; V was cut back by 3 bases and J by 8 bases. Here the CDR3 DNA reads TGTGCCTGGAGACTAGCGGGAGCTAACTATGAGCAGTTCTTC. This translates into CAWRLAGANYEQFF.

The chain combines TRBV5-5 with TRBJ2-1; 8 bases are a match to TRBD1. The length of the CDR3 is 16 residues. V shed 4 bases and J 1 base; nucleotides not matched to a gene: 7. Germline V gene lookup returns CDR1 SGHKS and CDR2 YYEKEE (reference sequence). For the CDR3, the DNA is TGTGCCAGCAGCCTAAGACAGGGGTCGTCCTACAATGAGCAGTTCTTC. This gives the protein CASSLRQGSSYNEQFF. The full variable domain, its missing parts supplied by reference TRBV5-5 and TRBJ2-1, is DAGVTQSPTHLIKTRGQQVTLRCSPISGHKSVSWYQQVLGQGPQFIFQYYEKEERGRGNFPDRFSARQFPNYSSELNVNALLLGDSALYLCASSLRQGSSYNEQFFGPGTRLTVL.

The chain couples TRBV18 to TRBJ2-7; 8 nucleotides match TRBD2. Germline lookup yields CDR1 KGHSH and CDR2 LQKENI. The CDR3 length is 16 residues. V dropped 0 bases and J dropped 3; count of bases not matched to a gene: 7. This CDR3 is CASSPPSGGVSYEQYF. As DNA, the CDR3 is TGTGCCAGCTCACCACCTTCGGGAGGGGTCAGCTACGAGCAGTACTTC.

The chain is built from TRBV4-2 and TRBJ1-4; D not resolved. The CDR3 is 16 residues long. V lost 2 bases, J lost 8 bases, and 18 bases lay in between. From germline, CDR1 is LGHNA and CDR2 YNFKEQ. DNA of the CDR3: TGTGCCAGCAGCCAATCTCAAAGGACGGGGTGGGAAAAACTGTTTTTT. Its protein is CASSQSQRTGWEKLFF.

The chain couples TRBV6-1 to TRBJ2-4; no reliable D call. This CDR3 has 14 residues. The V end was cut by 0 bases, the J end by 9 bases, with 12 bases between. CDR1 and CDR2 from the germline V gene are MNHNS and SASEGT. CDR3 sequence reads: CASSEAYLRGIQYF. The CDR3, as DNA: TGTGCCAGCAGTGAAGCGTACTTAAGAGGCATTCAGTACTTC.

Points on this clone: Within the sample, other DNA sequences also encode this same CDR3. The CDR3 sequence is CASSQGQGYGYTF. CDR3 bases: TGTGCCAGCAGCCAAGGGCAGGGCTATGGCTACACCTTC. The chain links TRBV3-1 (or the pseudogene TRBV3-2) to TRBJ1-2; possibly TRBD1 for D (5 bases). Germline CDR1 LGHDT, CDR2 YNNKEL (reference sequence). The V end lost 1 base, the J end lost 4 bases, and 7 bases lay between the germline ends. The CDR3 length is 13 residues.

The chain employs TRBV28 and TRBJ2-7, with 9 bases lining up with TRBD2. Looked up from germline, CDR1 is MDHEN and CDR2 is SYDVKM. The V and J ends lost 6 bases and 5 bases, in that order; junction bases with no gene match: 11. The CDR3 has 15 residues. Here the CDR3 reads CASSPAAGTSHEQYF. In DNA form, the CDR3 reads TGTGCCAGCAGCCCCGCCGCCGGGACTAGCCACGAGCAGTACTTC.

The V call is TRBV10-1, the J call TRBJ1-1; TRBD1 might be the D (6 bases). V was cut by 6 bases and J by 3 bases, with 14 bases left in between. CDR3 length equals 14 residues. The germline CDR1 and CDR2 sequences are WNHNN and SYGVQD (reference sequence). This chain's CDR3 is CASRQGPGDTEAFF. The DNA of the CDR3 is TGCGCCAGCAGACAGGGACCTGGGGACACTGAAGCTTTCTTT.

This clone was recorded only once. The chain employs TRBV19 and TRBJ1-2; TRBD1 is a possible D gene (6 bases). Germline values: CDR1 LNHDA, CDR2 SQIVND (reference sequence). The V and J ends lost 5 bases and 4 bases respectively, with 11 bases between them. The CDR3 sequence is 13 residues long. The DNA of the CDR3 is TGTGCCAGTAGTGCCGGACAGATCTATGGCTACACCTTC. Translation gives CASSAGQIYGYTF.

CDR3 nucleotide sequence: TGCAGTGCTAGTGCCAGCGGGGAGACCCAGTACTTC. This codes for CSASASGETQYF. The chain recombines TRBV20-1 with TRBJ2-5, with TRBD2 as a possible D gene (6 bases). Trimming left V 3 bases short and J 5 bases short, with 10 bases between. The germline V gene encodes CDR1 DFQATT and CDR2 SNEGSKA (reference sequence). This CDR3 spans 12 amino acids.

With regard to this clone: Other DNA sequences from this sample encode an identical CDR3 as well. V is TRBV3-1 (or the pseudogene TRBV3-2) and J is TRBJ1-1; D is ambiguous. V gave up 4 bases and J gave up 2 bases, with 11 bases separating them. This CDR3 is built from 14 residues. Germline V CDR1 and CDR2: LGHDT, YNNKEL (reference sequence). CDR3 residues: CASSPRGGNTEAFF. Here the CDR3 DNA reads TGTGCCAGCAGCCCTCGGGGAGGAAACACTGAAGCTTTCTTT.

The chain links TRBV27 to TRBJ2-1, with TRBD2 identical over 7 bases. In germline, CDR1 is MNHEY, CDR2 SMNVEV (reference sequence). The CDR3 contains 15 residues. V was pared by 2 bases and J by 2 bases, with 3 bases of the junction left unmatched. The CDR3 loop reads CASSLGSGPYNEQFF. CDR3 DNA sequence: TGTGCCAGCAGTTTAGGTAGCGGGCCCTACAATGAGCAGTTCTTC.

CDR3 in amino acids: CASSVAAGLTDTQYF. The DNA of the CDR3 is TGTGCCAGCAGCGTAGCTGCGGGACTCACAGATACGCAGTATTTT. V and J are TRBV9 and TRBJ2-3; D might be TRBD2 (6 bases). The ends were cut back, 0 bases at V and 2 bases at J, with 10 bases in the middle. Germline assignment: CDR1 SGDLS and CDR2 YYNGEE. This CDR3 has 15 amino acids. The full variable domain, rest sourced from reference TRBV9 and TRBJ2-3, is DSGVTQTPKHLITATGQRVTLRCSPRSGDLSVYWYQQSLDQGLQFLIQYYNGEERAKGNILERFSAQQFPDLHSELNLSSLELGDSALYFCASSVAAGLTDTQYFGPGTRLTVL.

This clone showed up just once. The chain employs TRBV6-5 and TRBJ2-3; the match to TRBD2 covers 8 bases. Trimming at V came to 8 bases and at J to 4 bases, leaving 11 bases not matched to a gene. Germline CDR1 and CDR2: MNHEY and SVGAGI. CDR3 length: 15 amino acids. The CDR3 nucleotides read TGTGCCAGCTGGGGGGCGGGAGGTTTAGCAGATACGCAGTATTTT. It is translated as CASWGAGGLADTQYF.

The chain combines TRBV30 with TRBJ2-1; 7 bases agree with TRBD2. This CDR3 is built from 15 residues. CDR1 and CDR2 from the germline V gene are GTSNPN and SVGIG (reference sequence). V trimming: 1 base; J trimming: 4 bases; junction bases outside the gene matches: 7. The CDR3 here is CAWSGGREVYNEQFF. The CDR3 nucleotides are TGTGCCTGGAGTGGGGGCCGGGAGGTATACAATGAGCAGTTCTTC.

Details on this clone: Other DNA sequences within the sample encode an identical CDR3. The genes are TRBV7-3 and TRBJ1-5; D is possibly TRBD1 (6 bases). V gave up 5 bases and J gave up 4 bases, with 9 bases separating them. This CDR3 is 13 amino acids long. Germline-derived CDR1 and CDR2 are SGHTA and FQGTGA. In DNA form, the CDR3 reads TGTGCCAGCAGCCCCCAGGGGAATCAGCCCCAGCATTTT. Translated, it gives CASSPQGNQPQHF.

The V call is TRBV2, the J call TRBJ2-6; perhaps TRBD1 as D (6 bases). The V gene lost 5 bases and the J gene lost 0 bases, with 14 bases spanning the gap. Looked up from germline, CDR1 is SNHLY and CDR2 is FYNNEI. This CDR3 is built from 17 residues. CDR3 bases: TGTGCCAGCAGTCGTCGGACAGCCACCTCTGGGGCCAACGTCCTGACTTTC. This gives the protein CASSRRTATSGANVLTF.